The following is a TCR beta chain sequence with its context. Being one base from a much bigger clone, this may be a read error. This sample was included in a study of blood T cells in healthy people across ages. The second PCR ran about 7 to 12 cycles with a sample-barcoded 5' primer and J-beta primers. MiXCR, applied by TCRdb to the 5' RACE reads, yields one record per CDR3 protein. The sample shows roughly 800,000 distinct CDR3 sequences, roughly 35% of them seen only once. The source of this sequence is a man between 18 and 35 years old in good health. The sequencing sample was made of blood.

The CDR3 region is CASSDSRTGYNEQYF. As DNA, the CDR3 is TGTGCCAGCTCAGACTCAAGGACAGGCTACAATGAGCAGTACTTC. The V gene is TRBV18, the J gene TRBJ2-5, with 7 bases lining up with TRBD1. V shed 5 bases, J shed 11 bases, and the junction held 17 bases outside the gene matches. The CDR3 is made up of 15 amino acids. CDR1 and CDR2 (germline): KGHSH, LQKENI.